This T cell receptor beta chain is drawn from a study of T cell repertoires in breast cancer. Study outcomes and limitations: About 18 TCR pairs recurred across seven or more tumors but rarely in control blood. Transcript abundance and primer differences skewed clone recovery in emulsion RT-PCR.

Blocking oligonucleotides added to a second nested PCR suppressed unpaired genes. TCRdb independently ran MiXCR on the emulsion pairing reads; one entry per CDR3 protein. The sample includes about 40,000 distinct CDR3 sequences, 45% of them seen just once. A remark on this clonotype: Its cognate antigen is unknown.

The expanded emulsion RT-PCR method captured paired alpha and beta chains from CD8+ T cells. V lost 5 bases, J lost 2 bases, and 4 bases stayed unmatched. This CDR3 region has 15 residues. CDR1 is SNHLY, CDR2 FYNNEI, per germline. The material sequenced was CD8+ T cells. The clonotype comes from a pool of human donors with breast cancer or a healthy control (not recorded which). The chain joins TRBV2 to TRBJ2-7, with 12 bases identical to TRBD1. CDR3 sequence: CASSPGQGAAYEQYF. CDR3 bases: TGTGCCAGCAGTCCGGGACAGGGGGCAGCCTACGAGCAGTACTTC.